This T cell receptor (beta chain) was profiled in a study of cytomegalovirus exposure and HLA in healthy donors. The CDR3 is made up of 13 amino acids. Germline V lookup: CDR1 MNHEY, CDR2 SMNVEV (reference sequence). Deletions cut 5 bases from V and 2 bases from J, with 6 bases between. PCR involved 60 Vbeta and 13 Jbeta primers. Sequencing was performed with immunoSEQ multiplex PCR; in TCRdb, only in-frame clones are kept and a portion is missing. The sample contains approximately 110,000 clones, 60% to 75% of which appear only once. The chain joins TRBV27 to TRBJ2-2; D remains ambiguous. The clonotype originates from a woman in her forties or fifties in good health and CMV-seropositive. Sequenced sample: PBMCs. The CDR3: CASSAHNTGELFF. DNA of the CDR3: TGTGCCAGCAGTGCACATAACACCGGGGAGCTGTTTTTT.